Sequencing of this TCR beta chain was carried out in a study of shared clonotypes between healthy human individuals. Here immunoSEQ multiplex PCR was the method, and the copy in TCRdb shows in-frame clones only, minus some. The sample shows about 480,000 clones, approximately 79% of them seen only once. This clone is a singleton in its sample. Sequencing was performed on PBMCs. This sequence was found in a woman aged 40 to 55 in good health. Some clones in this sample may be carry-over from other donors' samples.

The CDR3 protein is CASRQEEREDQETQYF. As DNA, the CDR3 is TGTGCAAGTCGCCAAGAAGAGCGGGAGGATCAAGAGACCCAGTACTTC. The rearrangement joins TRBV12-2 to TRBJ2-5; the table calls TRBD2, which could not be checked here. TRBV12-2 is tagged as a pseudogene. This CDR3 region has 16 residues.